This T cell receptor beta chain was recovered during a study of response to subunit inactivated influenza vaccine. Study findings and constraints: The study's authors posited that every seasonal influenza vaccination enlists few new T cells.

A few counts support this clonotype. Its antigen is unknown. CDR1 is DFQATT, CDR2 SNEGSKA, per germline (reference sequence). The CDR3 loop spans 15 amino acids. Trimming removed 2 bases at V and 1 base at J, with 12 bases between. One entry per CDR3 protein, called by TCRdb with MiXCR from the RT-PCR reads. This table holds more than 700,000 distinct CDR3 sequences, 20% to 25% found once. The chain is built from TRBV20-1 and TRBJ1-5; maybe TRBD1 (6 bases). The sequence derives from a man aged 45 to 65 who received an inactivated influenza vaccine. The sample was PBMCs from blood, taken around 5 days after vaccination. The CDR3 region has the DNA TGCAGTGCTAGACCGCCACAGGGAAGCAATCAGCCCCAGCATTTT. Translated, it gives CSARPPQGSNQPQHF.